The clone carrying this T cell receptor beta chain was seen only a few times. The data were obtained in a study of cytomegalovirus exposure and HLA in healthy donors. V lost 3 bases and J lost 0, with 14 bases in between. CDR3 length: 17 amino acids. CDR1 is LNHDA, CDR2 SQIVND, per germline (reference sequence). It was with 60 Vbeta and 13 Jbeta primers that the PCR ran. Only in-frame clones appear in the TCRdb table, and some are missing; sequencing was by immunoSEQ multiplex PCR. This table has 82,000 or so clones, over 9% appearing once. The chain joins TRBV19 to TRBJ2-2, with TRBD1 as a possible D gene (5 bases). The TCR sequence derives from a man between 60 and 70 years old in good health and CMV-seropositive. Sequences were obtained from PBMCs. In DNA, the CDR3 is TGTGCCAGTAGTATTTGGGCGCAGGGCTCGAACACCGGGGAGCTGTTTTTT. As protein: CASSIWAQGSNTGELFF. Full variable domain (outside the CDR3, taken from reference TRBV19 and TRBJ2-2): DGGITQSPKYLFRKEGQNVTLSCEQNLNHDAMYWYRQDPGQGLRLIYYSQIVNDFQKGDIAEGYSVSREKKESFPLTVTSAQKNPTAFYLCASSIWAQGSNTGELFFGEGSRLTVL.